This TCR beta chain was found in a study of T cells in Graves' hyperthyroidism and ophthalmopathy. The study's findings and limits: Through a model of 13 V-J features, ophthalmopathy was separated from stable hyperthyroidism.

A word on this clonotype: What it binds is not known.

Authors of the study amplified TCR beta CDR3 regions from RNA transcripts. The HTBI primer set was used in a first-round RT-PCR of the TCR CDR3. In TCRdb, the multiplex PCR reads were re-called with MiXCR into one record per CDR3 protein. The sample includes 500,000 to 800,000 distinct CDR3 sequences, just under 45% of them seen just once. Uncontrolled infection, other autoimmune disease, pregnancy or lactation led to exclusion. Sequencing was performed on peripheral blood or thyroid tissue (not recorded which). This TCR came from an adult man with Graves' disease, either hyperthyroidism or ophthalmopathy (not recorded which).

CDR3 region: CATSGTGGDEQYF. CDR3 DNA sequence: TGTGCCACCAGTGGTACAGGGGGGGATGAGCAGTACTTC. The V and J genes are TRBV24-1 and TRBJ2-7; tentatively, D is TRBD1 (8 bases). Per the germline V gene, CDR1 is KGHDR and CDR2 is SFDVKD. The CDR3 spans 13 residues. Trimming shortened V by 5 bases and J by 7 bases, and 14 bases separated the two germline ends.